The T cell receptor (beta chain) described here comes from a study of T cell responses to AZD1222 COVID-19 vaccine. Germline V gene data show CDR1 as SQVTM and CDR2 as ANQGSEA. V lost 3 bases, J lost 4 bases, and 2 bases stayed unmatched. The CDR3 has 12 amino acids. With respect to this clone: Its target is not known. This sample also contains other DNA sequences that code for the same CDR3.

Study conclusions and caveats: The sample set comprised mostly white British donors with more females, and clonal diversity was possibly underestimated.

Repertoires were generated with immunoSEQ multiplex PCR, while TCRdb's copy carries only in-frame clones and drops some. Of around 89,000 clones in the sample, around 84% are singletons; the top ten hold roughly a tenth. The sample was peripheral blood, taken on day 0 of AZD1222 vaccination. V gene TRBV29-1 combines with J gene TRBJ1-1; TRBD1 agrees at 7 bases. The TCR was taken from an adult in good health. The chain's CDR3 is CSVDRGSTEAFF. The CDR3 coding sequence is TGCAGCGTTGACAGGGGGAGCACTGAAGCTTTCTTT.